The 30 T cell receptor beta chains listed next were all sequenced from one sample in a study of T cell responses to AZD1222 COVID-19 vaccine. Assay: immunoSEQ multiplex PCR; the TCRdb copy retains only in-frame clones and omits some. The sample consists of more than 90,000 clones, roughly 84% of them appearing once. The sequenced sample was peripheral blood, obtained 28 days after the second AZD1222 dose. These receptors originate from an adult who received the AZD1222 COVID-19 vaccine.

The chain recombines TRBV21-1 with TRBJ1-6; TRBD1 is the table's D call, not checked against the DNA. TRBV21-1 is a pseudogene. This CDR3 has 16 residues. The CDR3 reads CASSAGRRGRWTPLHF. CDR3 sequence (DNA): TGTGCCAGCAGCGCCGGTAGAAGGGGGCGCTGGACACCCCTCCACTTT.

This clone was counted once. J is TRBJ2-5 and V is TRBV5-6, with D possibly being TRBD2 (7 bases). This CDR3 has 14 residues. V lost 4 bases, J lost 3 bases, and 13 bases lay in between. In germline, CDR1 is SGHDT, CDR2 YYEEEE. CDR3 DNA sequence: TGTGCCAGCAGCGGAGGGGGGGGCGAAGAGACCCAGTACTTC. Encoded protein: CASSGGGGEETQYF.

This clone appeared a single time. The rearrangement uses TRBV18 and TRBJ2-5, with 9 bases identical to TRBD2. CDR3 length equals 17 residues. The J segment lost 3 bases and the V segment lost 4 bases, leaving 12 bases of the junction unmatched. Germline CDR1 KGHSH, CDR2 LQKENI. This CDR3 reads CASSRRTSDILKETQYF. Here the CDR3 DNA reads TGTGCCAGCTCACGCCGGACTAGCGATATACTTAAAGAGACCCAGTACTTC.

V gene TRBV25-1 combines with J gene TRBJ1-4; D is unresolved. The V end was cut by 3 bases, the J end by 1 base, with 6 bases between. Germline V gene sequence: CDR1 MGHDK, CDR2 SYGVNS. CDR3 length: 14 amino acids. Here the CDR3 DNA reads TGTGCCAGCAGTGATGCCAGAACTAATGAAAAACTGTTTTTT. As protein: CASSDARTNEKLFF. Based on the CDR3 plus reference TRBV25-1 and TRBJ1-4, the full variable domain is EADIYQTPRYLVIGTGKKITLECSQTMGHDKMYWYQQDPGMELHLIHYSYGVNSTEKGDLSSESTVSRIRTEHFPLTLESARPSHTSQYLCASSDARTNEKLFFGSGTQLSVL.

The chain carries TRBV7-6 and TRBJ2-5; tentatively, D is TRBD1 (6 bases). The ends were cut back, 0 bases at V and 3 bases at J, with 8 bases in the middle. From germline, CDR1 is SGHVS and CDR2 FNYEAQ. CDR3 length: 14 residues. CDR3 sequence reads: CASSLAGAKETQYF. In DNA form, the CDR3 reads TGTGCCAGCAGCTTAGCGGGGGCCAAAGAGACCCAGTACTTC.

On this clone: The conserved phenylalanine or tryptophan is not found at the CDR3 terminus, so this likely reflects a read error. Because the CDR3's place on the DNA is in doubt, the DNA is left out and the CDR3 is given as listed by TCRdb. The J gene is TRBJ1-4, the V gene TRBV12-2. TRBV12-2 is a pseudogene. The CDR3 totals 8 residues, both ends included. The chain's CDR3 is CASPFLFP.

The rearrangement uses TRBV19 and TRBJ2-7; 7 bases are shared with TRBD1. V shed 5 bases and J 0 bases; nucleotides not matched to a gene: 7. Germline V gene lookup returns CDR1 LNHDA and CDR2 SQIVND (reference sequence). CDR3 size: 15 residues. CDR3 nucleotides: TGTGCCAGTAGTCCCGGGACAGATACCTCCTACGAGCAGTACTTC. This sequence encodes CASSPGTDTSYEQYF.

The rearrangement uses TRBV15 and TRBJ2-6; no firm D call. The CDR3 runs to 16 residues. Trimming removed 4 bases at V and 2 bases at J, with 12 bases between. Germline V gene data show CDR1 as LNHNV and CDR2 as YYDKDF (reference sequence). The CDR3 region has the DNA TGTGCCACCAGCACCCCGGGTCATACTGGGGCCAACGTCCTGACTTTC. Its protein is CATSTPGHTGANVLTF.

This chain joins TRBV28 and TRBJ1-3; TRBD1 matches at 10 bases. V shed 3 bases, J shed 4 bases, and the junction held 6 bases outside the gene matches. The CDR3 is made up of 16 amino acids. Germline loops: CDR1 MDHEN, CDR2 SYDVKM. CDR3 residues: CASSFGTGVGGNTIYF. The CDR3 coding sequence is TGTGCCAGCAGTTTCGGGACAGGGGTGGGAGGAAACACCATATATTTT.

With respect to this clone: A junction end diverges from the germline sequence, so it may reflect a read error. The genes are TRBV27 and TRBJ1-1; D uncertain. Germline assignment: CDR1 MNHEY and CDR2 SMNVEV (reference sequence). The CDR3 is 14 residues long. CDR3 nucleotides: TGTGCCAGCTGTTTTACATCTTCGAACACTGAAGCTTTCTTT. This translates into CASCFTSSNTEAFF.

J is TRBJ1-5 and V is TRBV7-9, with a weak D call TRBD1 (5 bases). The CDR3 totals 13 residues. The V gene's germline CDR1 is SEHNR and CDR2 FQNEAQ (reference sequence). Trimming left V 2 bases short and J 7 bases short, with 9 bases between. DNA for the CDR3: TGTGCCAGCAGCTTACTGGGGGAACAGCCCCAGCATTTT. This codes for CASSLLGEQPQHF.

The chain employs TRBV14 and TRBJ2-6; 9 nucleotides agree with TRBD1. Germline lookup yields CDR1 SGHDN and CDR2 FVKESK. Losses at the gene ends were 5 bases for V and 4 bases for J; bases not matched to a gene: 18. The CDR3 is 20 residues long. CDR3 in amino acids: CASSAPSGTGSAGGANVLTF. The CDR3 DNA follows: TGTGCCAGCAGCGCCCCTTCGGGGACAGGGTCCGCCGGGGGGGCCAACGTCCTGACTTTC.

The genes are TRBV11-2 and TRBJ2-7, with D unclear. Looked up from germline, CDR1 is SGHAT and CDR2 is FQNNGV. Between the trimmed V and J ends, which lost 1 base and 2 bases, there was a span of 9 bases. CDR3 length: 14 residues. The CDR3 sequence: CASSLVAGTYEQYF. The CDR3 region has the DNA TGTGCCAGCAGCTTAGTCGCTGGAACCTACGAGCAGTACTTC.

The chain employs TRBV19 and TRBJ2-7; the D gene is possibly TRBD2 (6 bases). V shed 6 bases and J shed 0 bases, with 9 bases lying between them. This CDR3 is built from 13 residues. CDR1 LNHDA and CDR2 SQIVND come from the germline V gene (reference sequence). CDR3 bases: TGTGCCAGTAGACGGGGGAGCTCCTACGAGCAGTACTTC. Its translation: CASRRGSSYEQYF. The complete variable domain, with remaining parts taken from reference TRBV19 and TRBJ2-7, reads DGGITQSPKYLFRKEGQNVTLSCEQNLNHDAMYWYRQDPGQGLRLIYYSQIVNDFQKGDIAEGYSVSREKKESFPLTVTSAQKNPTAFYLCASRRGSSYEQYFGPGTRLTVT.

This chain uses TRBV11-2 with TRBJ2-3, with unresolved D. Germline CDR1 is SGHAT and CDR2 is FQNNGV. This CDR3 has 14 amino acids. The V end lost 2 bases, the J end lost 2 bases, and 8 bases lay between the germline ends. CDR3 sequence (DNA): TGTGCCAGCAGCTTATCTACACACACAGATACGCAGTATTTT. It translates to CASSLSTHTDTQYF.

This clone showed up just once. The genes are TRBV5-6 and TRBJ2-7; no clear D gene. Trimming took 5 bases from V and 5 from J, leaving 8 bases between them. The CDR3 spans 11 residues. Germline V gene lookup returns CDR1 SGHDT and CDR2 YYEEEE. This CDR3 reads CASSLSNEQYF. CDR3 sequence (DNA): TGTGCCAGCAGTCTCAGCAACGAGCAGTACTTC.

The V gene is TRBV4-3, the J gene TRBJ1-5; D is ambiguous. The CDR3 spans 13 residues. The V gene's germline CDR1 is LGHNA and CDR2 YSLEER. Trimming pared 0 bases from V and 9 bases from J, leaving 9 bases between. CDR3 loop: CASSQELRGPQHF. In nucleotides, the CDR3 is TGCGCCAGCAGCCAAGAATTACGGGGGCCCCAGCATTTT.

V and J are TRBV11-3 and TRBJ2-2; tentatively, D is TRBD2 (6 bases). In germline, CDR1 is SGHNT, CDR2 YENEEA. The V gene lost 4 bases and the J gene lost 4 bases, with 19 bases spanning the gap. The CDR3 contains 17 residues. In nucleotides, the CDR3 is TGTGCCAGCAGCTCACTAAGTAGCGGAGGGCCCACCGGGGAGCTGTTTTTT. Protein product: CASSSLSSGGPTGELFF.

V is TRBV7-9 and J is TRBJ2-3, with D tentatively TRBD1 (5 bases). The ends were cut back, 2 bases at V and 5 bases at J, with 17 bases in the middle. Germline-derived CDR1 and CDR2 are SEHNR and FQNEAQ (reference sequence). The length of the CDR3 is 16 residues. CDR3 DNA sequence: TGTGCCAGCAGCTTATGGGGCAGCACCCTTAAAGATACGCAGTATTTT. It codes for CASSLWGSTLKDTQYF. The full variable domain, rest sourced from reference TRBV7-9 and TRBJ2-3, is DTGVSQNPRHKITKRGQNVTFRCDPISEHNRLYWYRQTLGQGPEFLTYFQNEAQLEKSRLLSDRFSAERPKGSFSTLEIQRTEQGDSAMYLCASSLWGSTLKDTQYFGPGTRLTVL.

V gene TRBV9 combines with J gene TRBJ1-2, with D unresolved. The germline CDR1 and CDR2 sequences are SGDLS and YYNGEE. This CDR3 has 14 residues. V was shortened by 4 bases and J by 5 bases, with 15 bases between the two germline ends. The CDR3 nucleotides read TGTGCCAGCAGCTACACAACGGACGCGTATGGCTACACCTTC. This encodes CASSYTTDAYGYTF. The full variable domain, with the rest looked up from reference TRBV9 and TRBJ1-2, is DSGVTQTPKHLITATGQRVTLRCSPRSGDLSVYWYQQSLDQGLQFLIQYYNGEERAKGNILERFSAQQFPDLHSELNLSSLELGDSALYFCASSYTTDAYGYTFGSGTRLTVV.

The V and J genes are TRBV30 and TRBJ1-2; D is unresolved. This CDR3 contains 12 residues. CDR1 is GTSNPN and CDR2 is SVGIG in the germline V gene (reference sequence). V was trimmed by 2 bases and J by 2 bases, leaving 6 bases between them. Here the CDR3 reads CAWSPRNYGYTF. DNA for the CDR3: TGTGCCTGGAGTCCAAGAAACTATGGCTACACCTTC.

Sample share makes this clone medium-sized. V is TRBV9 and J is TRBJ2-7, with TRBD1 matching over 7 bases. This CDR3 spans 14 amino acids. Germline V gene data show CDR1 as SGDLS and CDR2 as YYNGEE. V dropped 0 bases and J dropped 5; count of bases not matched to a gene: 5. The DNA of the CDR3 is TGTGCCAGCAGCGTAGCGTACAGGGGCGACGAGCAGTACTTC. Protein sequence: CASSVAYRGDEQYF.

The CDR3 DNA reads TGTGCCAGCAGTTACTCCCGGACTAGCATACAGACCCAGTACTTC. Amino acid sequence: CASSYSRTSIQTQYF. The gene calls are TRBV6-5 and TRBJ2-5, with TRBD2 matching over 8 bases. The CDR3 runs 15 residues. Trimming removed 0 bases from V and 6 bases from J; junction bases left unmatched: 6. Germline CDR1 reads MNHEY; CDR2 reads SVGAGI.

V and J are TRBV11-2 and TRBJ2-3; D is unclear. The CDR3 runs to 13 residues. The germline V gene has CDR1 SGHAT and CDR2 FQNNGV. V lost 5 bases, J lost 3 bases, and 9 bases lay in between. Here the CDR3 reads CASSPSLTDTQYF. The CDR3 bases are TGTGCCAGCAGCCCCTCTTTGACAGATACGCAGTATTTT.

The J gene is TRBJ1-2, the V gene TRBV7-8; a weak D match, TRBD1 (6 bases). Trimming stripped 3 bases from V and 7 bases from J, with 24 bases between. The CDR3 spans 17 residues. Germline V gene data show CDR1 as SGHVS and CDR2 as FQNEAQ. The CDR3 loop reads CASSFGDGQPDRSGYTF. In DNA, the CDR3 is TGTGCCAGCAGCTTCGGTGATGGACAGCCCGACCGGTCTGGCTACACCTTC.

V is TRBV18 and J is TRBJ2-7, with 12 bases fitting TRBD2. From germline, CDR1 is KGHSH and CDR2 LQKENI. This CDR3 contains 16 residues. V lost 8 bases to trimming and J lost 9 bases; unmatched junction nucleotides: 17. CDR3 in amino acids: CASKGSTSGGLRRQYF. Here the CDR3 DNA reads TGTGCCAGCAAGGGATCGACTAGCGGGGGACTTAGAAGGCAGTACTTC.

This clone showed up just once. The chain combines TRBV12-5 with TRBJ1-1, with 8 bases lining up with TRBD1. From germline, CDR1 is LGHNT and CDR2 FRNRAP. There are 12 residues in the CDR3. V lost 3 bases, J lost 10 bases, and 4 bases stayed unmatched. The CDR3 DNA follows: TGTGCTAGTGGTTTCGGACAGGGTGCAGCTTTCTTT. It codes for CASGFGQGAAFF.

The chain carries TRBV10-3 and TRBJ2-1, with D perhaps matching TRBD2 (6 bases). V was pared by 3 bases and J by 0 bases, with 12 bases between. This CDR3 comprises 16 residues. Germline values: CDR1 ENHRY, CDR2 SYGVKD. The CDR3 DNA is TGTGCCATCAGTGATCGGCGGGGACCCTCCTACAATGAGCAGTTCTTC. Translated: CAISDRRGPSYNEQFF.

This clone was detected only a few times. A read error may explain this, as a much larger clone is one base away. CDR3 region: CASSQTGYEQYF. The CDR3 coding sequence is TGTGCCAGCAGCCAAACGGGCTACGAGCAGTACTTC. This chain uses TRBV3-1 (or the pseudogene TRBV3-2) with TRBJ2-7; no clear D. This CDR3 region has 12 residues. CDR1 is LGHDT and CDR2 is YNNKEL in the germline V gene (reference sequence). V was trimmed by 2 bases and J by 3 bases, leaving 5 bases between them.

Comments on this clone: The identical CDR3 is also encoded by other nucleotide sequences in the sample. This chain connects TRBV10-3 to TRBJ2-7, with D uncertain. The V end lost 8 bases, the J end lost 2 bases, and 7 bases lay between the germline ends. This CDR3 is 11 amino acids long. The germline CDR1 and CDR2 sequences are ENHRY and SYGVKD. The CDR3 region has the DNA TGTGCCATCGGGTCCACCTACGAGCAGTACTTC. It encodes CAIGSTYEQYF.